This TCR beta chain was observed in a study of post-analysis software for immune sequencing data. Study-wide points: Significantly lower normalized Chao1 diversity was seen in multiple sclerosis patients than in controls.

cDNA libraries for TCR beta contained unique molecular identifiers. TCRdb re-called the PCR reads with MiXCR, one entry per CDR3 protein. This sample yields approximately 400,000 distinct CDR3 sequences, of which 30% to 45% are seen a single time; 10% to 15% belongs to the top ten. This clonotype showed up many times. Its target is not known. The receptor comes from a girl between 5 and 17 years old with multiple sclerosis. Sequenced sample: blood.

The DNA of the CDR3 is TGTGCCAGCAGCCAAGGGGGCTACGAGCAGTACTTC. Amino acids: CASSQGGYEQYF. The V and J genes are TRBV3-1 and TRBJ2-7; D is uncertain. Germline CDR1 reads LGHDT; CDR2 reads YNNKEL (reference sequence). The V end was cut by 1 base, the J end by 3 bases, with 4 bases between. CDR3 length: 12 amino acids.